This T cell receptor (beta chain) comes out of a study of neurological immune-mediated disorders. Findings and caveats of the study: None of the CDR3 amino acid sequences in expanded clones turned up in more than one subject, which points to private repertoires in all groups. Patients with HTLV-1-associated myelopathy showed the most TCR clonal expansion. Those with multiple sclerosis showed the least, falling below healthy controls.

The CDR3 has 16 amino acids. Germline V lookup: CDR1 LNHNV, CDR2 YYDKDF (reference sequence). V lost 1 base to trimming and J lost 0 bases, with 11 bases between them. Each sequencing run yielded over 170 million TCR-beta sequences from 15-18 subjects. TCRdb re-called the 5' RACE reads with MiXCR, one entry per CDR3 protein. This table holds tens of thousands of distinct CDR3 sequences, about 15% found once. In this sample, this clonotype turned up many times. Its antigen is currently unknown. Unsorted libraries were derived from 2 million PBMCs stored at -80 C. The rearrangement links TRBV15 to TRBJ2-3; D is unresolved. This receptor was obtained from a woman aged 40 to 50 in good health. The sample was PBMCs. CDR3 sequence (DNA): TGTGCCACCAGCAGAGCATGGGGTCCTAGCACAGATACGCAGTATTTT. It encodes CATSRAWGPSTDTQYF.